These 4 T cell receptor beta chains were all obtained from the same sample, sequenced in a study of tumor and adjacent non-tumor tissue in lung cancer. The template was RNA from unsorted bulk tissue. More than 3 cm separated this lung sample from the edge of the tumor. Three rounds of nested PCR, following a modified ARM-PCR protocol, produced the TCRbeta library. MiXCR was run by TCRdb on the multiplex PCR reads, yielding one entry per CDR3 protein. The sample lists 35,000 to 55,000 distinct CDR3 sequences, roughly 62% occurring once. The sequencing sample was made of distant non-tumor lung tissue. All receptors derive from a woman aged 40 to 50 with non-small cell lung cancer.

Concerning this clonotype itself: Sequence at one end of the junction differs from germline and may be a read error. The chain is built from TRBV11-2 and TRBJ2-7; 7 bases map to TRBD2. CDR3 size: 14 residues. The V gene's germline CDR1 is SGHAT and CDR2 FQNNGV. The CDR3 is CARSLEAGIGEQYF. The CDR3 nucleotides read TGTGCCAGAAGCTTAGAAGCGGGAATCGGCGAGCAGTACTTC.

This sequence joins TRBV7-9 and TRBJ1-6; TRBD1 is a possible D gene (5 bases). Germline V gene lookup returns CDR1 SEHNR and CDR2 FQNEAQ (reference sequence). Trimming took 1 base from V and 3 from J, leaving 10 bases between them. CDR3 length: 16 residues. The CDR3 nucleotides read TGTGCCAGCAGCTTAGGGCAGGGCTTCTATAATTCACCCCTCCACTTT. It encodes CASSLGQGFYNSPLHF.

To note about this clonotype: Because it lacks the conserved phenylalanine or tryptophan at the end, this CDR3 is likely a read error. It is unclear where the CDR3 begins or ends on the DNA, so no DNA is shown, and the CDR3 is as TCRdb lists it. V and J are TRBV7-9 and TRBJ1-2; whether TRBD1, the table's D call, matches the DNA was not checked. The CDR3 is made up of 19 amino acids, end residues included. From germline, CDR1 is SEHNR and CDR2 FQNEAQ (reference sequence). The CDR3 region is CASSLKATQWSPSELWLHL.

Concerning this clonotype itself: It is likely a read error, because the conserved phenylalanine at the end of the CDR3 is missing. The V and J genes are TRBV6-5 and TRBJ1-1; TRBD1 is a possible D gene (5 bases). Germline V gene lookup returns CDR1 MNHEY and CDR2 SVGAGI. This CDR3 has 14 residues. This chain's CDR3 is CASSSLGRDTEAFL. The CDR3 DNA follows: TGTGCTAGTAGCAGCCTGGGACGGGACACTGAAGCTTTCTTA.